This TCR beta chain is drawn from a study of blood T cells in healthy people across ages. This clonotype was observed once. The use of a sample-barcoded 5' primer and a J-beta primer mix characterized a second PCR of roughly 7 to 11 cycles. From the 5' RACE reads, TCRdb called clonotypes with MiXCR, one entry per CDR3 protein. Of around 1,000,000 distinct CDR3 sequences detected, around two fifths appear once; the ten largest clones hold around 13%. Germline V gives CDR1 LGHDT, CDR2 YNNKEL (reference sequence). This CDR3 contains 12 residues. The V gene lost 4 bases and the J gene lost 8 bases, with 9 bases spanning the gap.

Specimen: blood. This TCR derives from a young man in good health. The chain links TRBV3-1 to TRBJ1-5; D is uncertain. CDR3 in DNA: TGTGCCAGCAGCCCGTCCGCGGAGCCCCAGCATTTT. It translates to CASSPSAEPQHF.